This T cell receptor (beta chain) stems from a study of T cell clusters in autoimmune cytopenias. Each sample's input was roughly 230 ng genomic DNA, roughly 40,000 genome equivalents. The CDR3 length is 14 residues. Per the germline V gene, CDR1 is MNHEY and CDR2 is SMNVEV (reference sequence). Multiplex touch-down PCR amplified TRB using TRB-A and TRB-B pools in one tube. TCRdb reanalyzed the multiplex PCR reads and collapses them to one entry per CDR3 protein, without DNA. The sample features more than 4,500 distinct CDR3 sequences, with nearly 20% in its top ten. These same data were also listed under a study on T cell repertoires in aging, cancer and after chemotherapy.

V usage is TRBV27 and J usage is TRBJ1-1; checking the TCRdb D call of TRBD1 is not possible without DNA. Sample: peripheral blood. This clonotype originated in a human donor in good health. The CDR3 sequence is CASRLQRGSTEAFF.